This T cell receptor beta chain was observed in a study of siplizumab effects on memory and regulatory T cells. Study-level results: Naive T cells apparently outstripped memory cells in diversity and seemed major alloresponse contributors. Alloreactive sequences tracing back to unstimulated CD4+ memory cells were significantly reduced by siplizumab. Controls showed an average of about 27% Treg-derived mappable alloreactive CD4+ clones, while siplizumab showed roughly 74%.

On this clone: The antigen remains unidentified.

The authors kept the mixed lymphocyte reaction cells in coculture at 37°C for six to seven days. Assays were performed on about 100,000 TCR templates per sample. Using immunoSEQ multiplex PCR, the repertoire was profiled, and TCRdb retains in-frame clones only, with some absent. The sample has 9,500 to 11,000 clones, around 45% seen once. This sequence originates from a human donor in good health; the cells came from an allogeneic mixed lymphocyte reaction. Sequenced material: CFSE-low (dividing) CD4+ T cells sorted from an allogeneic mixed lymphocyte reaction.

The CDR3 reads CASSPTGLDTQYF. The DNA of the CDR3 is TGTGCCAGCAGCCCTACAGGGTTAGATACGCAGTATTTT. The chain uses TRBV7-9 and TRBJ2-3; TRBD1 is a possible D gene (6 bases). Trimming shortened V by 5 bases and J by 5 bases, and 11 bases separated the two germline ends. The germline V gene has CDR1 SEHNR and CDR2 FQNEAQ (reference sequence). The CDR3 consists of 13 residues.